These 27 T cell receptor beta chains share one sample of origin, sequenced in a study of T cell responses to AZD1222 COVID-19 vaccine. The data were produced by immunoSEQ multiplex PCR, yet TCRdb's version contains in-frame clones alone and is incomplete. The sample records tens of thousands of clones, 80% to 90% being singletons. The source material was peripheral blood, sampled on day 0 of AZD1222 vaccination. The source of these receptors is an adult in good health.

CDR3 in amino acids: CASSSPGINSPLHF. The CDR3 bases are TGTGCCAGCAGCTCTCCGGGAATAAATTCACCCCTCCACTTT. The chain recombines TRBV7-9 with TRBJ1-6; no clear D gene. The CDR3 has 14 amino acids. In germline, CDR1 is SEHNR, CDR2 FQNEAQ (reference sequence). Trimming took off 4 bases at V and 7 bases at J, with 11 bases between the two ends.

V gene TRBV29-1 combines with J gene TRBJ2-7; possible D gene TRBD1, 5 bases. The CDR3 has 14 residues. V was pared by 7 bases and J by 0 bases, with 16 bases between. Germline lookup yields CDR1 SQVTM and CDR2 ANQGSEA. This CDR3 is CSAKAQGSSYEQYF. The CDR3 DNA reads TGCAGCGCAAAAGCCCAGGGTAGCTCCTACGAGCAGTACTTC.

V usage is TRBV30 and J usage is TRBJ1-5, with a possible D match to TRBD1 (5 bases). Trimming cost V 0 bases and J 1 base, with 10 bases left between them. Germline CDR1 reads GTSNPN; CDR2 reads SVGIG (reference sequence). The CDR3 contains 15 residues. The DNA for the CDR3 is TGTGCCTGGAGTGTTGGGGGGGTAAGCAATCAGCCCCAGCATTTT. This translates into CAWSVGGVSNQPQHF.

The chain recombines TRBV4-2 with TRBJ2-5; TRBD2 aligns across 7 bases. This CDR3 is 17 amino acids long. With V trimmed by 2 bases and J by 1 base, 10 bases remained unmatched. Germline values: CDR1 LGHNA, CDR2 YNFKEQ. The CDR3 is CASSQQIAGGFQETQYF. DNA of the CDR3: TGTGCCAGCAGCCAACAGATAGCGGGTGGTTTCCAAGAGACCCAGTACTTC.

This sequence joins TRBV11-2 and TRBJ2-2; a weak D match, TRBD2 (5 bases). Trimming left V 0 bases short and J 4 bases short, with 12 bases between. The germline CDR1 and CDR2 sequences are SGHAT and FQNNGV. The CDR3 contains 16 residues. The CDR3 sequence is CASSLEVLASTGELFF. For the CDR3, the DNA is TGTGCCAGCAGCTTAGAGGTTTTAGCGAGCACCGGGGAGCTGTTTTTT.

The V gene is TRBV5-1, the J gene TRBJ2-3; no firm D call. Trimming pared 2 bases from V and 6 bases from J, leaving 7 bases between. CDR3 size: 12 residues. Germline CDR1 is SGHRS and CDR2 is YFSETQ. The CDR3 is CASSLYEDTQYF. For the CDR3, the DNA is TGCGCCAGCAGCTTATATGAGGATACGCAGTATTTT.

The chain carries TRBV28 and TRBJ2-3; D not certain. CDR3 length equals 13 residues. Trimming took 5 bases from V and 5 from J, leaving 11 bases between them. In germline, CDR1 is MDHEN, CDR2 SYDVKM. CDR3 in amino acids: CASSSVIRDTQYF. The CDR3 DNA reads as TGTGCCAGCAGTAGCGTGATCAGAGATACGCAGTATTTT.

This clone was seen a few times. The chain combines TRBV5-4 with TRBJ2-7; maybe TRBD2 (6 bases). The CDR3 spans 14 residues. CDR1 is SGHNT, CDR2 YYREEE, per germline (reference sequence). V lost 0 bases and J 3 bases, leaving 10 bases between the germline ends. CDR3 sequence: CASSLGGTYYEQYF. The CDR3 DNA is TGTGCCAGCAGCTTGGGAGGGACTTACTACGAGCAGTACTTC.

The chain links TRBV2 to TRBJ2-1, with unresolved D. Germline V gene sequence: CDR1 SNHLY, CDR2 FYNNEI. Trimming took 7 bases from V and 6 from J, leaving 13 bases between them. The CDR3 is 13 residues long. CDR3 region: CASKRQLGNEQFF. CDR3 coding DNA: TGTGCCAGCAAACGGCAGTTAGGCAATGAGCAGTTCTTC.

The chain combines TRBV28 with TRBJ1-1; D is uncertain. Germline V CDR1 and CDR2: MDHEN, SYDVKM. CDR3 size: 12 residues. Trimming shortened V by 3 bases and J by 2 bases, and 4 bases separated the two germline ends. The CDR3 spells CASSLRNTEAFF. CDR3 nucleotide sequence: TGTGCCAGCAGTTTGCGAAACACTGAAGCTTTCTTT.

The count of this clone is one. The J gene is TRBJ1-6, the V gene TRBV28; 7 bases agree with TRBD1. Germline CDR1 reads MDHEN; CDR2 reads SYDVKM. Trimming at V came to 7 bases and at J to 8 bases, leaving 5 bases not matched to a gene. The CDR3 extends over 13 amino acids. CDR3 DNA: TGTGCCAGCACTCGGGACAGAGATTCACCCCTCCACTTT. The encoded protein is CASTRDRDSPLHF.

J is TRBJ1-1 and V is TRBV4-1; TRBD1 aligns across 10 bases. Trimming removed 4 bases from V and 5 bases from J; junction bases left unmatched: 4. Looked up from germline, CDR1 is MGHRA and CDR2 is YSYEKL. There are 14 residues in the CDR3. Here the CDR3 reads CASSRAGQGTEAFF. CDR3 nucleotides: TGCGCCAGCAGCCGGGCGGGACAGGGGACTGAAGCTTTCTTT.

V usage is TRBV28 and J usage is TRBJ2-7; D is ambiguous. This CDR3 is built from 15 residues. V gave up 6 bases and J gave up 0 bases, with 15 bases separating them. CDR1 and CDR2 from the germline V gene are MDHEN and SYDVKM. Written as DNA, the CDR3 is TGTGCCAGCAGGCTAACGGCTCGACTCTCCTACGAGCAGTACTTC. Translation: CASRLTARLSYEQYF.

V usage is TRBV5-1 and J usage is TRBJ2-1, with a weak D call TRBD1 (6 bases). This CDR3 is 15 amino acids long. Germline assignment: CDR1 SGHRS and CDR2 YFSETQ. V was trimmed by 4 bases and J by 4 bases, leaving 15 bases between them. The CDR3 DNA is TGCGCCAGCAGCCGCGACGGGCAGGGGTACAATGAGCAGTTCTTC. It translates to CASSRDGQGYNEQFF.

CDR3 loop: CAWGWAGRSDTQYF. The CDR3 DNA sequence: TGTGCCTGGGGTTGGGCAGGGAGGTCAGATACGCAGTATTTT. V is TRBV30 and J is TRBJ2-3; the D gene is possibly TRBD2 (6 bases). Germline V CDR1 and CDR2: GTSNPN, SVGIG (reference sequence). V was clipped by 5 bases and J by 4 bases, with 16 bases between them. This CDR3 has 14 residues.

V usage is TRBV12-3 or TRBV12-4 and J usage is TRBJ2-1; possible D gene TRBD1, 6 bases. The V end was cut by 7 bases, the J end by 9 bases, with 13 bases between. The CDR3 is made up of 12 amino acids. CDR3 nucleotides: TGTGCCAGCACAGGGGCGTTGGGTGAGCAGTTCTTC. Amino acid sequence: CASTGALGEQFF.

V is TRBV18 and J is TRBJ2-5; 8 nucleotides match TRBD2. The V segment lost 2 bases and the J segment 5 bases; nucleotides outside the gene matches: 7. From germline, CDR1 is KGHSH and CDR2 LQKENI. The CDR3 totals 15 residues. DNA for the CDR3: TGTGCCAGCTCACCAGGGAGGACTAGCTCGGAGACCCAGTACTTC. It is translated as CASSPGRTSSETQYF.

The chain employs TRBV2 and TRBJ1-2, with TRBD1 matching 7 bases. V dropped 7 bases and J dropped 2; count of bases not matched to a gene: 7. The CDR3 runs 14 residues. Germline V gene lookup returns CDR1 SNHLY and CDR2 FYNNEI. In nucleotides, the CDR3 is TGTGCCAGCAATCCCGACAGGGCCAACTATGGCTACACCTTC. This codes for CASNPDRANYGYTF.

The J gene is TRBJ2-5, the V gene TRBV6-5; TRBD1 is a possible D gene (5 bases). The V and J ends lost 6 bases and 5 bases respectively, with 13 bases between them. The CDR3 runs 13 residues. Germline assignment: CDR1 MNHEY and CDR2 SVGAGI. The CDR3 region is CASSRTIGETQYF. The CDR3 bases are TGTGCCAGCAGCAGGACAATTGGGGAGACCCAGTACTTC.

The gene calls are TRBV19 and TRBJ1-4; 9 nucleotides line up with TRBD1. Per germline, CDR1 LNHDA and CDR2 SQIVND (reference sequence). This CDR3 region has 15 residues. Trimming took 5 bases from V and 8 from J; bases not matched to a gene: 9. DNA for the CDR3: TGTGCCAGTAGTGAACAGGGGGCTAAGAGGGAAAAACTGTTTTTT. Translation gives CASSEQGAKREKLFF. Full variable domain (rest looked up from reference TRBV19 and TRBJ1-4): DGGITQSPKYLFRKEGQNVTLSCEQNLNHDAMYWYRQDPGQGLRLIYYSQIVNDFQKGDIAEGYSVSREKKESFPLTVTSAQKNPTAFYLCASSEQGAKREKLFFGSGTQLSVL.

The chain employs TRBV24-1 and TRBJ2-5; 9 positions agree with TRBD1. V gave up 4 bases and J gave up 4 bases; unmatched junction bases: 9. This CDR3 spans 16 amino acids. Per the germline V gene, CDR1 is KGHDR and CDR2 is SFDVKD. The CDR3: CATSDQKTGGIETQYF. The CDR3 DNA sequence: TGTGCCACCAGTGACCAAAAGACAGGGGGGATAGAGACCCAGTACTTC.

The V gene is TRBV18, the J gene TRBJ1-1, with no clear D. This CDR3 has 14 residues. Germline assignment: CDR1 KGHSH and CDR2 LQKENI. V was cut by 3 bases and J by 3 bases, with 11 bases left in between. In DNA form, the CDR3 reads TGTGCCAGCTCACCCCCTAGCCCCGACACTGAAGCTTTCTTT. Translating gives CASSPPSPDTEAFF.

The chain recombines TRBV12-5 with TRBJ2-2; 7 bases agree with TRBD2. V lost 5 bases and J lost 1; bases outside the gene matches: 7. The V gene's germline CDR1 is LGHNT and CDR2 FRNRAP. The CDR3 is 16 residues long. CDR3 DNA: TGTGCTAGTGGTCCCCCATGGGAGGGGAACACCGGGGAGCTGTTTTTT. Amino acids: CASGPPWEGNTGELFF.

The chain links TRBV18 to TRBJ2-2; 12 nucleotides align to TRBD2. The CDR3 has 17 amino acids. Germline V gene sequence: CDR1 KGHSH, CDR2 LQKENI. V was clipped by 3 bases and J by 1 base; unmatched bases: 3. CDR3 in amino acids: CASSPSSGRENTGELFF. CDR3 in DNA: TGTGCCAGCTCACCCTCTAGCGGGAGGGAGAACACCGGGGAGCTGTTTTTT.

V gene TRBV10-3 combines with J gene TRBJ1-5; the match to TRBD1 covers 8 bases. This CDR3 comprises 17 residues. The junction had 11 bases not matched to a gene; V was cut back by 6 bases and J by 1 base. From germline, CDR1 is ENHRY and CDR2 SYGVKD. The CDR3 DNA follows: TGTGCCATCAGCGACCAGGGGGCCATCTTAAGCAATCAGCCCCAGCATTTT. Translated: CAISDQGAILSNQPQHF.

The chain links TRBV30 to TRBJ2-7; perhaps TRBD1 as D (6 bases). V gave up 5 bases and J gave up 0 bases, with 8 bases separating them. The CDR3 consists of 12 residues. Germline CDR1 is GTSNPN and CDR2 is SVGIG (reference sequence). CDR3 bases: TGTGCCTGGTCGGACAGCTCCTACGAGCAGTACTTC. This translates into CAWSDSSYEQYF.

The chain is built from TRBV4-1 and TRBJ2-7; 7 bases are a match to TRBD2. The J segment lost 3 bases and the V segment lost 2 bases, leaving 7 bases of the junction unmatched. Looked up from germline, CDR1 is MGHRA and CDR2 is YSYEKL. The CDR3 runs to 15 residues. The CDR3 region is CASSQSRTSNYEQYF. The DNA of the CDR3 is TGCGCCAGCAGCCAATCCAGGACTAGTAACTACGAGCAGTACTTC.